Below, 19 T cell receptor beta chains from the same sample are listed, as sequenced in a study of cytomegalovirus exposure and HLA in healthy donors. PCR involved 60 Vbeta and 13 Jbeta primers. The assay was immunoSEQ multiplex PCR, and TCRdb's table has in-frame clones only and misses some. The sample shows around 140,000 clones, 77% of them seen only once. Sequences were obtained from PBMCs. All receptors derive from an older woman in good health and CMV-seronegative.

The rearrangement joins TRBV5-4 to TRBJ1-6, with D possibly being TRBD1 (6 bases). Germline V gene lookup returns CDR1 SGHNT and CDR2 YYREEE (reference sequence). The ends were cut back, 2 bases at V and 4 bases at J, with 10 bases in the middle. This CDR3 is built from 15 residues. The CDR3 loop reads CASSFGQTYNSPLHF. CDR3 coding DNA: TGTGCCAGCAGCTTCGGACAGACATATAATTCACCCCTCCACTTT.

The chain combines TRBV29-1 with TRBJ2-2, with D perhaps matching TRBD1 (6 bases). Germline loops: CDR1 SQVTM, CDR2 ANQGSEA. The CDR3 loop spans 13 amino acids. Trimming stripped 7 bases from V and 2 bases from J, with 11 bases between. As DNA, the CDR3 is TGCAGCGGCCGGGACACTAACACCGGGGAGCTGTTTTTT. Residues: CSGRDTNTGELFF.

The chain carries TRBV9 and TRBJ1-5, with 9 bases that match TRBD1. V was clipped by 0 bases and J by 5 bases; unmatched bases: 3. Germline V lookup: CDR1 SGDLS, CDR2 YYNGEE. This CDR3 is built from 15 residues. The CDR3 coding sequence is TGTGCCAGCAGCGTAGGGCGGACAGGGGATCAGCCCCAGCATTTT. It yields the protein CASSVGRTGDQPQHF.

The chain uses TRBV27 and TRBJ1-2; 7 bases align to TRBD1. Germline V gene sequence: CDR1 MNHEY, CDR2 SMNVEV (reference sequence). Trimming removed 5 bases from V and 0 bases from J; junction bases left unmatched: 6. The CDR3 length is 15 residues. The DNA of the CDR3 is TGTGCCAGCAGTCTCAGACAGGGTTCTAACTATGGCTACACCTTC. Its translation: CASSLRQGSNYGYTF.

The chain employs TRBV7-9 and TRBJ1-2; TRBD1 matches at 11 bases. CDR3 length equals 17 residues. V shed 4 bases, J shed 7 bases, and the junction held 14 bases outside the gene matches. Germline lookup yields CDR1 SEHNR and CDR2 FQNEAQ (reference sequence). The CDR3 loop reads CASSSGPPGQGARGYTF. CDR3 DNA sequence: TGTGCCAGCAGCTCCGGACCACCCGGACAGGGGGCACGTGGCTACACCTTC.

V is TRBV4-2 and J is TRBJ2-1, with 12 bases lining up with TRBD2. The CDR3 has 18 residues. V shed 4 bases, J shed 6 bases, and the junction held 13 bases outside the gene matches. Germline loops: CDR1 LGHNA, CDR2 YNFKEQ. This chain's CDR3 is CASSPTEATSGSGNEQFF. The CDR3 region has the DNA TGTGCCAGCAGCCCCACCGAGGCGACTAGCGGGAGTGGCAATGAGCAGTTCTTC.

In this sample, this clone turned up once. The rearrangement uses TRBV5-6 and TRBJ1-2, with 10 nucleotides matching TRBD1. The CDR3 totals 16 residues. Per the germline V gene, CDR1 is SGHDT and CDR2 is YYEEEE. Losses at the gene ends were 2 bases for V and 8 bases for J; bases not matched to a gene: 12. The CDR3 DNA reads as TGTGCCAGCAGCTTACAACCGGGACAGGGGATGGCGGGCTACACCTTC. Protein sequence: CASSLQPGQGMAGYTF.

V and J are TRBV21-1 and TRBJ2-3; no DNA check was done on the table's D call, TRBD2. TRBV21-1 is a pseudogene locus. The CDR3 spans 17 residues. The CDR3 here is CASSNKRGKSLPDAQYF. The CDR3 coding sequence is TGTGCCAGCAGCAATAAACGGGGGAAGTCCCTCCCAGATGCGCAGTATTTT.

This chain connects TRBV5-1 to TRBJ2-2; D might be TRBD1 (5 bases). The germline V gene has CDR1 SGHRS and CDR2 YFSETQ. The CDR3 extends over 15 amino acids. Deletions cut 3 bases from V and 3 bases from J, with 12 bases between. The CDR3 protein is CASSWGDRDTGELFF. The CDR3 DNA sequence: TGCGCCAGCAGCTGGGGCGACCGGGACACCGGGGAGCTGTTTTTT.

The chain's CDR3 is CASSHEGSRSGNTIYF. The DNA for the CDR3 is TGCGCCAGCAGTCATGAGGGATCTAGGTCTGGAAACACCATATATTTT. V and J are TRBV23-1 and TRBJ1-3, with D hard to call. TRBV23-1 is noted as an ORF with a role that remains uncertain. With 3 bases removed from V and 1 base from J, the gap between germline ends came to 13 bases. This CDR3 has 16 amino acids.

This clone was seen more than once but under ten times. The chain uses TRBV2 and TRBJ2-3; 9 bases are a match to TRBD2. The V segment lost 7 bases and the J segment 12 bases; nucleotides outside the gene matches: 8. This CDR3 has 12 amino acids. From germline, CDR1 is SNHLY and CDR2 FYNNEI. CDR3 protein: CASKPGLAPQYF. CDR3 DNA: TGTGCCAGCAAGCCGGGACTAGCCCCCCAGTATTTT.

The chain combines TRBV27 with TRBJ2-7; a possible D gene is TRBD1 (6 bases). CDR1 MNHEY and CDR2 SMNVEV come from the germline V gene (reference sequence). The CDR3 totals 15 residues. Trimming shortened V by 6 bases and J by 5 bases, and 20 bases separated the two germline ends. This CDR3 reads CASRRLDSRGDEQYF. In nucleotides, the CDR3 is TGTGCCAGCAGGAGGTTGGACAGCCGAGGCGACGAGCAGTACTTC.

The chain uses TRBV7-3 and TRBJ1-6; D is ambiguous. Trimming removed 3 bases at V and 5 bases at J, with 2 bases between. Germline V gene lookup returns CDR1 SGHTA and CDR2 FQGTGA. This CDR3 comprises 12 residues. The CDR3 here is CASSFDNSPLHF. CDR3 sequence (DNA): TGTGCCAGCAGCTTCGATAATTCACCCCTCCACTTT.

This clone appeared a few times. J is TRBJ1-1 and V is TRBV14; D unclear. Deletions cut 1 base from V and 1 base from J, with 4 bases between. The CDR3 spans 13 residues. From germline, CDR1 is SGHDN and CDR2 FVKESK. The CDR3 is CASSQGRNTEAFF. The CDR3 nucleotides read TGTGCCAGCAGCCAAGGCAGGAACACTGAAGCTTTCTTT. Using reference TRBV14 and TRBJ1-1 for the parts outside the CDR3, the full variable domain is EAGVTQFPSHSVIEKGQTVTLRCDPISGHDNLYWYRRVMGKEIKFLLHFVKESKQDESGMPNNRFLAERTGGTYSTLKVQPAELEDSGVYFCASSQGRNTEAFFGQGTRLTVV.

This clone appeared a few times. V is TRBV29-1 and J is TRBJ1-2; tentative D call: TRBD1 (6 bases). Germline loops: CDR1 SQVTM, CDR2 ANQGSEA. The CDR3 runs to 14 residues. Trimming left V 4 bases short and J 4 bases short, with 16 bases between. The CDR3 sequence is CSVVYGGQGYGYTF. CDR3 in DNA: TGCAGCGTTGTTTACGGGGGGCAAGGCTATGGCTACACCTTC.

The V gene is TRBV28, the J gene TRBJ1-4, with D perhaps TRBD1 (6 bases). This CDR3 contains 16 residues. Germline V gives CDR1 MDHEN, CDR2 SYDVKM. The V and J ends lost 6 bases and 0 bases respectively, with 14 bases between them. The CDR3 loop reads CASRYDRITTNEKLFF. CDR3 nucleotide sequence: TGTGCCAGCAGGTACGACAGGATAACAACTAATGAAAAACTGTTTTTT.

As regards this clone: A read error may account for a junction end that differs from germline. The genes are TRBV25-1 and TRBJ1-2; D gene ambiguous. CDR3 size: 13 residues. From germline, CDR1 is MGHDK and CDR2 SYGVNS. As DNA, the CDR3 is TGTGCCAGCAACCCTAGCCCCTACGGAACAGTCGTCTTC. Residues: CASNPSPYGTVVF.

This chain connects TRBV4-1 to TRBJ1-4; D might be TRBD1 (5 bases). Germline CDR1 MGHRA, CDR2 YSYEKL. Trimming left V 1 base short and J 4 bases short, with 13 bases between. This CDR3 is 16 amino acids long. In nucleotides, the CDR3 is TGCGCCAGCAGCCAAGTGCGGGGACGGTATAATGAAAAACTGTTTTTT. Encoded protein: CASSQVRGRYNEKLFF.

The rearrangement links TRBV9 to TRBJ1-3, with 7 bases aligning to TRBD1. CDR3 size: 16 residues. V shed 0 bases, J shed 0 bases, and the junction held 3 bases outside the gene matches. CDR1 is SGDLS, CDR2 YYNGEE, per germline. The CDR3 DNA sequence: TGTGCCAGCAGCGTAGGTGCAGGGGGCTCTGGAAACACCATATATTTT. Translated, it gives CASSVGAGGSGNTIYF.